This T cell receptor (beta chain) was identified during a study of blood T cell repertoires in COVID-19 (TCRdb year 2020). Context from the whole study: Collaborator samples came from the United States, Italy and Spain and covered acute and convalescent phases of COVID-19. The material from the prospective study consisted of cDNA or gDNA derived from T cells, B-cell-depleted T cells, or PBMCs. Deeply sampled blood TCRbeta repertoires from subjects exposed to, actively infected with, or recovered from COVID-19 were included in the dataset. The repertoires were released in a freely available public database meant as a resource for research on the immune response to SARS-CoV-2. Samples were obtained from the ongoing ImmuneRACE study (first 160 participants) and from 1,200 or so subjects provided by 6 global collaborators. The sample metadata nearly always contained a de-identified subject ID, COVID-19 status, age in years and sex. Where available, HLA class I and class II types were obtained from metadata supplied by the sample provider rather than from assay-based typing. General conclusions and limits of the study: How much clinical and demographic metadata was included differed by source and by participant, and the metadata was provided uncurated.

TCRbeta CDR3 regions were amplified from genomic DNA by means of the immunoSEQ Assay, a bias-controlled multiplex PCR. Processing in the source paper ran as follows. The number of nucleated cells in each sample was estimated from the amplification of reference gene primers within the assay. To quantify the absolute abundance of each unique TCRbeta CDR3 rearrangement, sequence reads were collapsed and filtered. Productive Simpson clonality was computed per sample as the square root of Simpson's diversity index over productive rearrangements. The table comes from immuneACCESS by way of TCRdb, which keeps in-frame sequences with V and J called. Part of the clones is missing from these tables; in studies checked, under half for an unresolved V gene and the rest for unknown reasons. V, J and clone size are those of that table, while D and trimming were read from the DNA. This sample holds about 280,000 clones; 70% to 90% were observed only once. The ten largest clones capture roughly 4.3% of the sample.

With regard to this clone: Its antigen is unknown. No much larger clonotype is one base removed from it; base qualities were not supplied.

Enrolling through a virtual design, the prospective study's participants ranged in age from roughly 18 to 100 years and lived across 20 to 30 United States geographic areas. Cohort assignment in the prospective study relied on participant-reported clinical history from a screening survey and a study questionnaire. Each participant in the prospective study had whole blood, serum and a nasopharyngeal or oropharyngeal swab collected by mobile phlebotomists. Additional blood draws and questionnaires over an approximately 2-month period could optionally be provided by prospective study participants. Blood samples from the prospective study were shipped frozen or at room temperature prior to DNA extraction. The sequenced sample was PBMCs or T cells enriched from blood (not recorded which). This TCR was sampled from a young woman with acute COVID-19.

The nucleotide sequence is given as TGTGCCACCAGTGATTTTGATCAGTCCAATGAGCAGTTCTTC. Translated, this is CATSDFDQSNEQFF. This chain joins TRBV24-1 to TRBJ2-1; too little of a D gene remains to name it. Including the terminal cysteine and phenylalanine, the CDR3 comprises 14 residues. CDR3 DNA is the only sequence kept; it has 42 bases, read in frame from the first base. At the junction V is shortened by 1 base and J by 6 bases, with 9 bases in between. The germline V gene provides CDR1 KGHDR and CDR2 SFDVKD.